A selection of T cell receptor beta chains follows, all from one sample in a study of beta chain features in type 1 diabetes. Generated by immunoSEQ multiplex PCR, the TCRdb table keeps only in-frame clones and is missing some. The table records about 930,000 clones, roughly 16% of them present only once. The specimen was naive CD4+ T cells from blood. All receptors come from a woman aged 18-29 years in good health. CDR3s leave out the opening cysteine and the closing phenylalanine or tryptophan. Fields, in order: clone size, J gene, V gene, CDR3 protein. Not every row has a clone size; where given, it reads once, few, many or a size class.

>-|TRBJ1-2|TRBV4-1
ASSQDWGRNYGYT
>-|TRBJ2-3|TRBV7-2
ASSGSADTQY
>-|TRBJ2-7|TRBV5-8
ASTPGVGPTAVYEQY
>-|TRBJ2-2|TRBV14
ASSPMGRANTGELF
>-|TRBJ1-5|TRBV28
ASSRRQANQPQH
>-|TRBJ1-2|TRBV5-4
ASNSWGQGDYGYT
>-|TRBJ2-2|TRBV27
ASRAGGTGRAAGELF
>-|TRBJ2-5|TRBV9
ASSVAAWETQY
>few|TRBJ2-1|TRBV18
ASSPRGVSYNEQF
>-|TRBJ2-3|TRBV9
ASSVATRGSTDTQY
>few|TRBJ2-1|TRBV5-4
ASSLGSWEQF
>few|TRBJ2-7|TRBV7-2
ASSLRGLADISYEQY
>few|TRBJ1-2|TRBV4-2
ASSPSRGQAFYGYT
>-|TRBJ2-3|TRBV5-4
ASCRVLAGGGTDTQY
>few|TRBJ2-1|TRBV15
ATSRDLLVPNEQF
>-|TRBJ2-1|TRBV7-9
ASSPSPSGRTHNEQF
>few|TRBJ2-1|TRBV7-2
ASSPIRGSSYNEQF
>-|TRBJ1-1|TRBV11-3
ASSSRGTNTEAF
>few|TRBJ2-5|TRBV19
ASSMAGFQETQY
>few|TRBJ2-2|TRBV7-9
ASSLAGARNTGELF
>-|TRBJ2-2|TRBV28
ASSSAGTGVGELF
>-|TRBJ2-2|TRBV11-2
ASRTVSAGELF
>-|TRBJ2-1|TRBV5-4
ASSFRLSGSYNEQF
>few|TRBJ1-2|TRBV2
ASSRERGLFSDVDGYT
>-|TRBJ1-4|TRBV10-2
ASSRDREREKLF
>many|TRBJ2-3|TRBV21-1
ASSEDSTDTQY
>-|TRBJ2-5|TRBV5-1
ASSLRLAGVQETQY
>once|TRBJ1-2|TRBV28
ASSLADYGYT
>-|TRBJ2-1|TRBV18
ASSPSGLAGHEQF
>-|TRBJ2-2|TRBV2
ASRRLVDGELF
>few|TRBJ1-5|TRBV28
ASSLFQGGRH
>-|TRBJ1-4|TRBV5-1
ASSLDGTNEKLF
>-|TRBJ1-5|TRBV4-2
ASSQVGPPYSNQPQH
>few|TRBJ2-5|TRBV18
ASSPSTQAGGTQY
>few|TRBJ2-2|TRBV19
ASKNRGQGSWTGELF
>few|TRBJ2-1|TRBV5-1
ASSFQGLYNEQF
>-|TRBJ2-7|TRBV18
ASSPYSGLSSYEQY